This TCR beta chain was captured by sequencing in a study of metastatic and nonmetastatic thyroid tumors. There are 15 residues in the CDR3. Trimming took 6 bases from V and 0 from J, leaving 14 bases between them. All patients were untreated before thyroid surgery. The table lists this clone with many counts. TCRdb used MiXCR to call clones anew from the PCR reads. Of some 41,000 clones listed, 3% to 3.5% are singletons. Sequencing was performed on blood. The sequence was collected from a female donor with papillary thyroid cancer or a benign thyroid nodule (not recorded which). Some clones in this sample may be carry-over from other donors' samples. The chain has TRBV12-3 or TRBV12-4 and TRBJ1-2; D perhaps matches TRBD1 (5 bases). The CDR3 reads CASSPRTSPNYGYTF. The CDR3, as DNA: TGTGCCAGCAGCCCACGGACATCCCCTAACTATGGCTACACCTTC.